This entry lists 13 T cell receptor beta chains sequenced from one sample in a study of spatial heterogeneity in lung cancer. Regarding time point: sample taken at primary tumor resection. Tumor, nontumor lung or frozen PBMC supplied whole RNA, sequenced without sorting. In TCRdb, the 5' RACE reads were re-called with MiXCR into one record per CDR3 protein. This sample carries around 87,000 distinct CDR3 sequences, roughly 12% of them seen once, and the ten largest clones take just over 40%. The sample was PBMCs, taken at surgery. The receptor source for this set is a male donor with early-stage non-small cell lung cancer.

V is TRBV5-4 and J is TRBJ1-1; no firm D call. Germline V CDR1 and CDR2: SGHNT, YYREEE (reference sequence). The CDR3 has 15 residues. V was trimmed by 1 base and J by 1 base, leaving 11 bases between them. The CDR3: CASSLWGIANTEAFF. The DNA for the CDR3 is TGTGCCAGCAGCTTGTGGGGTATCGCGAACACTGAAGCTTTCTTT.

This clonotype was detected a few times. This chain links TRBV7-2 with TRBJ1-6, with TRBD1 as a possible D gene (6 bases). The CDR3 runs 14 residues. Germline assignment: CDR1 SGHTA and CDR2 FQGNSA. V lost 5 bases and J 8 bases, leaving 13 bases between the germline ends. Here the CDR3 reads CASSPTGWDSPLHF. Here the CDR3 DNA reads TGTGCCAGCAGCCCAACAGGGTGGGATTCACCCCTCCACTTT.

This rearrangement joins TRBV14 to TRBJ2-7, with 9 bases lining up with TRBD2. The CDR3 totals 15 residues. Germline CDR1 is SGHDN and CDR2 is FVKESK. With V trimmed by 5 bases and J by 3 bases, 8 bases remained unmatched. CDR3 in amino acids: CASSLTSGSYYEQYF. DNA of the CDR3: TGTGCCAGCAGCTTAACTAGCGGGTCGTACTACGAGCAGTACTTC.

This clonotype has more than one count but fewer than ten. V usage is TRBV2 and J usage is TRBJ2-7, with D tentatively TRBD1 (6 bases). Trimming shortened V by 4 bases and J by 3 bases, and 13 bases separated the two germline ends. Germline CDR1 SNHLY, CDR2 FYNNEI. This CDR3 is 14 amino acids long. The chain's CDR3 is CASSVGQGIYEQYF. The CDR3, as DNA: TGTGCCAGCAGTGTGGGACAAGGAATCTACGAGCAGTACTTC.

This clonotype was picked up a small number of times. The J gene is TRBJ2-1, the V gene TRBV4-3; 12 bases agree with TRBD1. The CDR3 loop spans 16 amino acids. Trimming cost V 0 bases and J 7 bases; bases outside gene matches: 4. Per the germline V gene, CDR1 is LGHNA and CDR2 is YSLEER. CDR3 sequence (DNA): TGCGCCAGCAGCCAAGAGGGACAGGGGGCGTGGAATGAGCAGTTCTTC. It specifies CASSQEGQGAWNEQFF.

The chain links TRBV28 to TRBJ2-6; 7 bases align to TRBD1. The CDR3 covers 18 residues. In germline, CDR1 is MDHEN, CDR2 SYDVKM. Trimming cost V 5 bases and J 2 bases; bases outside gene matches: 12. In DNA form, the CDR3 reads TGTGCCAGCAGTCCCCACCCCATAACAGGGGCTGGGGCCAACGTCCTGACTTTC. Encoded protein: CASSPHPITGAGANVLTF.

The chain has TRBV5-1 and TRBJ2-3; no clear D. The CDR3 consists of 12 residues. Germline CDR1 SGHRS, CDR2 YFSETQ. V shed 2 bases and J shed 6 bases, with 7 bases lying between them. The CDR3 DNA sequence: TGCGCCAGCAGCTTATTCGAGGATACGCAGTATTTT. This gives the protein CASSLFEDTQYF. Filled out from reference TRBV5-1 and TRBJ2-3, the complete variable domain reads KAGVTQTPRYLIKTRGQQVTLSCSPISGHRSVSWYQQTPGQGLQFLFEYFSETQRNKGNFPGRFSGRQFSNSRSEMNVSTLELGDSALYLCASSLFEDTQYFGPGTRLTVL.

CDR3 DNA sequence: TGTGCCAGCAGCCCCGGACAGGGGGCCAGCTATGGCTACACCTTC. This encodes CASSPGQGASYGYTF. The chain carries TRBV5-5 and TRBJ1-2; TRBD1 aligns across 11 bases. There are 15 residues in the CDR3. Germline V gene lookup returns CDR1 SGHKS and CDR2 YYEKEE (reference sequence). With 4 bases clipped from V and 4 bases from J, the junction kept 6 bases outside the gene matches.

This clonotype came up a few times. The chain links TRBV29-1 to TRBJ2-5; D call uncertain. Trimming shortened V by 4 bases and J by 1 base, and 16 bases separated the two germline ends. The germline V gene encodes CDR1 SQVTM and CDR2 ANQGSEA. This CDR3 is 15 amino acids long. CDR3 DNA: TGCAGCGTTGTCCCCAACGGGCAGCTCCAAGAGACCCAGTACTTC. Protein: CSVVPNGQLQETQYF.

This chain uses TRBV6-1 with TRBJ2-7; TRBD1 is a possible D gene (6 bases). The germline V gene encodes CDR1 MNHNS and CDR2 SASEGT. V lost 6 bases and J lost 5, with 20 bases in between. The CDR3 extends over 15 amino acids. The CDR3, as DNA: TGTGCCAGCAGGGGTACGGACAGCCCGAGGAACGAGCAGTACTTC. The encoded protein is CASRGTDSPRNEQYF.

Only a few counts were recorded for this clonotype. The rearrangement links TRBV6-2 or TRBV6-3 to TRBJ1-5; 10 positions match TRBD1. The CDR3 is 19 residues long. J was trimmed by 6 bases and V by 6 bases; bases with no gene match: 20. Germline-derived CDR1 and CDR2 are MNHEY and SVGEGT. The CDR3 sequence: CASSQITRSGTGDLQPQHF. CDR3 DNA: TGTGCCAGCAGCCAAATCACACGATCCGGGACAGGGGATCTTCAGCCCCAGCATTTT.

Ten or more counts support this clonotype. The chain is built from TRBV5-1 and TRBJ1-1; weak D call: TRBD1 (5 bases). Germline V lookup: CDR1 SGHRS, CDR2 YFSETQ. The CDR3 runs to 14 residues. Trimming pared 0 bases from V and 1 base from J, leaving 7 bases between. CDR3 sequence reads: CASSLDGANTEAFF. For the CDR3, the DNA is TGCGCCAGCAGCTTGGATGGGGCGAACACTGAAGCTTTCTTT.

The V call is TRBV29-1, the J call TRBJ2-7; unclear D gene. V was trimmed by 4 bases and J by 4 bases, leaving 8 bases between them. Germline V gives CDR1 SQVTM, CDR2 ANQGSEA. CDR3 length: 11 residues. The DNA for the CDR3 is TGCAGCGTTGTAACGGATTACGAGCAGTACTTC. Its translation is CSVVTDYEQYF.